This T cell receptor (beta chain) derives from a study of vaccination and CD4 T cells after COVID-19. At the Johns Hopkins FTIC core, DNA taken from cultured CD4+ T cells was sequenced by way of the Oncomine TCR Beta short-read assay. TCRdb fed the PCR reads into MiXCR, producing one record per CDR3 protein. The data show 20,000 to 25,000 distinct CDR3 sequences, 60% seen once. Treatment in this sample: roughly 10-day PBMC culture with coronavirus spike peptide pools or control peptides (ViraFEST assay). There are a few counts of this clonotype. Its antigen is currently unknown. The receptor comes from a human donor who received a COVID-19 vaccine. The material was CD4+ T cells from blood, cultured in vitro, obtained after SARS-CoV-2 vaccination.

For the CDR3, the DNA is TGCAGTGCTAGTATGATTAGCGGCACAGATACGCAGTATTTT. The encoded protein is CSASMISGTDTQYF. The rearrangement joins TRBV20-1 to TRBJ2-3; TRBD2 is a possible D gene (5 bases). This CDR3 region has 14 residues. Trimming left V 3 bases short and J 1 base short, with 11 bases between. Germline assignment: CDR1 DFQATT and CDR2 SNEGSKA (reference sequence).